These 19 T cell receptor beta chains came from one sample sequenced in a study of tumor-infiltrating lymphocytes in primary liver carcinoma. Researchers drew blood RNA from unsorted whole blood and extracted germline DNA as well. TCR beta cDNA was reverse-transcribed from roughly 520 ng of total RNA. The reaction used a constant-region primer and ProtoScript II reverse transcriptase. ARM-PCR was slightly modified, and three nested multiplex PCR rounds with it gave rise to the TCR beta libraries. TRBV1-TRBV30 forward primers and a C-beta reverse primer were used in the first two PCR rounds, which each ran for around 11 cycles. In TCRdb, the multiplex PCR reads were re-called with MiXCR into one record per CDR3 protein. The table records about 310,000 distinct CDR3 sequences, approximately 54% of them present only once. The sequenced sample was peripheral blood. The receptor set was obtained from a woman in her twenties or thirties with primary liver carcinoma and hepatitis B virus infection.

As for this clonotype: One junction end does not reproduce the germline sequence, and a read error may be involved. This chain joins TRBV12-3 or TRBV12-4 and TRBJ2-1; D possibly corresponds to TRBD2 (5 bases). CDR3 length: 13 amino acids. The CDR3 DNA reads as TGTACCAGCAGTTCGACTACGACCAATGAGCAGTTCTTC. This codes for CTSSSTTTNEQFF.

Points on this clonotype: Since a much larger clone is just one base distant, this may be a read error. This chain joins TRBV29-1 and TRBJ2-5; D is unresolved. V lost 6 bases to trimming and J lost 7 bases, with 24 bases between them. The CDR3 is made up of 15 amino acids. Looked up from germline, CDR1 is SQVTM and CDR2 is ANQGSEA. This CDR3 is CSVTGRTEVPLTQYF. The CDR3, as DNA: TGCAGCGTCACTGGACGTACAGAGGTTCCTTTGACCCAGTACTTC.

Ten or more counts support this clonotype. The chain employs TRBV4-2 and TRBJ2-7, with D perhaps TRBD2 (6 bases). Germline V gene data show CDR1 as LGHNA and CDR2 as YNFKEQ. The CDR3 runs to 13 residues. V was trimmed by 4 bases and J by 5 bases, leaving 12 bases between them. CDR3 DNA sequence: TGTGCCAGCAGCCCGGAGGGCCGGGACGAGCAGTACTTC. This codes for CASSPEGRDEQYF.

Of note for this clonotype: This may come from a read error, since a much larger clone is one base off. The rearrangement joins TRBV6-5 to TRBJ1-3; the match to TRBD1 covers 7 bases. V was pared by 6 bases and J by 2 bases, with 7 bases of the junction left unmatched. The CDR3 has 15 residues. Germline-derived CDR1 and CDR2 are MNHEY and SVGAGI. The CDR3 DNA reads as TGTGCCAGCAGCGTGATTCAGGGGGCTGGAAACACCATATATTTT. Translated, it gives CASSVIQGAGNTIYF.

The sample holds a few counts of this clonotype. The chain recombines TRBV5-4 with TRBJ2-7, with TRBD2 identical over 7 bases. This CDR3 spans 15 amino acids. The germline gives CDR1 SGHNT, CDR2 YYREEE (reference sequence). Trimming took 4 bases from V and 0 from J; bases not matched to a gene: 7. CDR3 sequence: CASSKNSGHSYEQYF. The CDR3 DNA is TGTGCCAGCAGCAAGAATAGCGGGCACTCCTACGAGCAGTACTTC.

In its sample, this clonotype was seen a few times. The chain carries TRBV5-1 and TRBJ2-1; perhaps TRBD2 as D (7 bases). The CDR3 length is 16 residues. Trimming pared 4 bases from V and 3 bases from J, leaving 17 bases between. CDR1 is SGHRS and CDR2 is YFSETQ in the germline V gene. The CDR3, as DNA: TGCGCCAGCAGCGGCGGGGGCGGAGGGTACTACAATGAGCAGTTCTTC. This gives the protein CASSGGGGGYYNEQFF.

For this clonotype: Sequence at one end of the junction differs from germline and may be a read error. The rearrangement joins TRBV11-2 to TRBJ2-1; D is unclear. This CDR3 contains 15 residues. CDR1 and CDR2 from the germline V gene are SGHAT and FQNNGV. CDR3 DNA sequence: TGTGCCAGCAGCAATGGCGGAAACCGGAACGATGAGCACTTCTTC. This sequence encodes CASSNGGNRNDEHFF.

For this clonotype: A much bigger clone sits one base away, suggesting this may be a read error. This chain links TRBV4-2 with TRBJ2-3; D might be TRBD2 (5 bases). Looked up from germline, CDR1 is LGHNA and CDR2 is YNFKEQ. The CDR3 covers 11 residues. This CDR3 is CASSHGDMQYF. Written as DNA, the CDR3 is TGTGCCAGCAGCCACGGGGATATGCAGTATTTT.

This clonotype was detected only a few times. The chain is built from TRBV30 and TRBJ1-1; D gene unclear. The V and J ends lost 1 base and 4 bases respectively, with 10 bases between them. This CDR3 is built from 13 residues. The germline CDR1 and CDR2 sequences are GTSNPN and SVGIG (reference sequence). The CDR3 DNA is TGTGCCTGGAGTGCCCTTCGTTTCACTGAAGCTTTCTTT. It specifies CAWSALRFTEAFF.

The chain carries TRBV6-5 and TRBJ2-1; D call uncertain. The CDR3 is 11 residues long. CDR1 and CDR2 (germline): MNHEY, SVGAGI. Trimming cost V 7 bases and J 6 bases, with 7 bases left between them. CDR3 region: CASTKGNEQFF. The CDR3 DNA reads TGTGCCAGCACTAAAGGCAATGAGCAGTTCTTC.

V gene TRBV5-6 combines with J gene TRBJ2-1; D may be TRBD2 (5 bases). This CDR3 has 13 residues. V was cut by 6 bases and J by 4 bases, with 11 bases left in between. Germline-derived CDR1 and CDR2 are SGHDT and YYEEEE. The CDR3 protein is CASIRRGYNEQFF. The CDR3 coding sequence is TGTGCCAGCATCCGTCGCGGGTACAATGAGCAGTTCTTC.

The rearrangement links TRBV6-5 to TRBJ2-3, with D possibly called TRBD1 or TRBD2 (6 bases each). Trimming cost V 10 bases and J 4 bases, with 24 bases left between them. Per the germline V gene, CDR1 is MNHEY and CDR2 is SVGAGI. This CDR3 spans 16 amino acids. CDR3 sequence (DNA): TGTGCCACCTACTCAGGTGGGGGGCTTCGCGCAGATACGCAGTATTTT. Translation gives CATYSGGGLRADTQYF.

A word on this clonotype: A much bigger clone sits one base away, suggesting this may be a read error. J is TRBJ2-1 and V is TRBV29-1; D is perhaps TRBD1 (5 bases). The CDR3 loop spans 15 amino acids. The germline CDR1 and CDR2 sequences are SQVTM and ANQGSEA. CDR3 amino acids: CSVGWVFDPGHEQLF. In nucleotides, the CDR3 is TGCAGCGTTGGGTGGGTTTTTGACCCAGGGCATGAGCAGCTCTTC.

This clonotype came up once. One end of the junction varies from germline; a read error may be responsible. The rearrangement uses TRBV11-2 and TRBJ1-4; TRBD1 is a possible D gene (6 bases). The CDR3 length is 14 residues. The germline CDR1 and CDR2 sequences are SGHAT and FQNNGV. CDR3 in amino acids: CAGSRKGGYEKPFF. Written as DNA, the CDR3 is TGTGCCGGCAGCCGTAAGGGGGGCTATGAAAAACCGTTTTTT.

The V and J genes are TRBV6-5 and TRBJ2-1; D is unresolved. Between the trimmed V and J ends, which lost 9 bases and 7 bases, there was a span of 4 bases. The CDR3 is 9 residues long. The germline V gene has CDR1 MNHEY and CDR2 SVGAGI. The CDR3 here is CASLNEQFF. In nucleotides, the CDR3 is TGTGCCAGTTTAAATGAGCAGTTCTTC.

The CDR3, as DNA: TGTGCCAGCAGTACCACCGGACACGCCGATGAGCAGTTCTTC. As protein: CASSTTGHADEQFF. J is TRBJ2-1 and V is TRBV11-3, with D perhaps matching TRBD1 (5 bases). Trimming pared 6 bases from V and 8 bases from J, leaving 17 bases between. The germline V gene has CDR1 SGHNT and CDR2 YENEEA. The CDR3 covers 14 residues.

The rearrangement uses TRBV6-1 and TRBJ2-7; 11 nucleotides align to TRBD2. This CDR3 comprises 14 residues. The germline gives CDR1 MNHNS, CDR2 SASEGT. V was clipped by 7 bases and J by 6 bases; unmatched bases: 8. CDR3 in amino acids: CASTLRLAGFEQYF. The CDR3 DNA follows: TGTGCCAGCACCCTGAGACTAGCGGGATTCGAGCAGTACTTC.

The table lists this clonotype with a count of one. A much larger clone is a single base away; this may be a read error. The J gene is TRBJ2-7, the V gene TRBV29-1; 7 positions match TRBD2. The CDR3 has 16 amino acids. Germline loops: CDR1 SQVTM, CDR2 ANQGSEA. V was pared by 3 bases and J by 2 bases, with 13 bases of the junction left unmatched. In DNA, the CDR3 is TGCAGCGTTGACCAAGTCTGGCGGGAGAGACCCTACGAGCAGTACTTC. Amino acids: CSVDQVWRERPYEQYF.

V and J are TRBV5-6 and TRBJ2-5; the match to TRBD1 covers 8 bases. There are 13 residues in the CDR3. V lost 6 bases to trimming and J lost 4 bases; unmatched junction nucleotides: 5. Germline lookup yields CDR1 SGHDT and CDR2 YYEEEE. The CDR3: CASIRTGRETQYF. CDR3 coding DNA: TGTGCCAGCATCAGGACAGGGAGAGAGACCCAGTACTTC.